Each of the 6 T cell receptor beta chains below was sequenced from the same sample in a study of shared clonotypes between healthy human individuals. Sequencing used immunoSEQ multiplex PCR; TCRdb keeps in-frame clones, though not all of them. The table includes fewer than 650,000 clones, about 82% detected once. Specimen: PBMCs. Receptors originate from a woman between 40 and 50 years old in good health. Some clones in this sample may be carry-over from other donors' samples.

This chain connects TRBV5-1 to TRBJ2-1; TRBD2 matches 8 bases. CDR3 length: 17 amino acids. The germline V gene has CDR1 SGHRS and CDR2 YFSETQ. J was trimmed by 4 bases and V by 7 bases; bases with no gene match: 16. Here the CDR3 DNA reads TGCGCCAGCTCCCCCGGTAGAACTAGCGGACTTTACAATGAGCAGTTCTTC. This translates into CASSPGRTSGLYNEQFF.

For this clone: This is likely an artifact of a read error, given a far larger clone one base away. The CDR3 carries no conserved terminal phenylalanine or tryptophan, so it likely arises from a read error. The rearrangement links TRBV6-4 to TRBJ2-4; 8 bases line up with TRBD2. V gave up 3 bases and J gave up 5 bases; unmatched junction bases: 0. The V gene's germline CDR1 is MRHNA and CDR2 SNTAGT. The CDR3 is 13 amino acids. The CDR3 reads CASSETSENIQYL. DNA for the CDR3: TGTGCCAGCAGTGAGACTAGCGAAAACATTCAGTACCTC.

This clone was detected once. The chain has TRBV4-1 and TRBJ2-7; TRBD1 matches 7 bases. J was trimmed by 5 bases and V by 4 bases; bases with no gene match: 8. The V gene's germline CDR1 is MGHRA and CDR2 YSYEKL. The CDR3 covers 14 residues. In DNA, the CDR3 is TGCGCCAGCAGCCTACAGGGGATTCAGCACGAGCAGTACTTC. This gives the protein CASSLQGIQHEQYF.

A note on this clone: At the DNA level, this CDR3 is encoded by other sequences in the same sample as well. For the CDR3, the DNA is TGTGCCTGGACTCCCGACTGGCATGCAACTAATGAAAAACTGTTTTTT. This encodes CAWTPDWHATNEKLFF. This chain joins TRBV30 and TRBJ1-4; the D is unclear. CDR1 and CDR2 from the germline V gene are GTSNPN and SVGIG (reference sequence). The CDR3 is 16 amino acids. V was shortened by 4 bases and J by 0 bases, with 15 bases between the two germline ends. The whole variable domain, remainder taken from reference TRBV30 and TRBJ1-4, is SQTIHQWPATLVQPVGSPLSLECTVEGTSNPNLYWYRQAAGRGLQLLFYSVGIGQISSEVPQNLSASRPQDRQFILSSKKLLLSDSGFYLCAWTPDWHATNEKLFFGSGTQLSVL.

The chain recombines TRBV5-4 with TRBJ1-4; the match to TRBD1 covers 8 bases. The CDR3 length is 15 residues. The V segment lost 4 bases and the J segment 4 bases; nucleotides outside the gene matches: 6. Germline CDR1 SGHNT, CDR2 YYREEE (reference sequence). In DNA, the CDR3 is TGTGCCAGCAGCGAAAGGGACAGGAATAATGAAAAACTGTTTTTT. Its translation: CASSERDRNNEKLFF.

The rearrangement uses TRBV10-1 and TRBJ2-5; D may be TRBD1 (5 bases). The J call is uncertain, as TRBJ2-7 better fits the DNA end. The CDR3 is 13 amino acids. Per germline, CDR1 WNHNN and CDR2 SYGVQD (reference sequence). The CDR3 bases are TGCGCCAGCAGTGGACAGCCGTCCTACGAGCAGTACTTC. Its protein product is CASSGQPSYEQYF.